Described below is a single TCR beta chain sequence and its context. V was cut by 0 bases and J by 0 bases, with 11 bases left in between. This CDR3 is 17 amino acids long. CDR1 is LGHDT and CDR2 is YNNKEL in the germline V gene (reference sequence). This sample is part of a study of blood T cell repertoires in COVID-19. For the study at large: Nucleic acid was either cDNA or gDNA, and it came from T cells, B-cell-depleted T cells, or PBMCs.

Sequencing was performed with immunoSEQ multiplex PCR; in TCRdb, only in-frame clones are kept and a portion is missing. This repertoire shows roughly 140,000 clones, roughly 86% found once; its top ten account for roughly a tenth. The chain is built from TRBV3-1 (or the pseudogene TRBV3-2) and TRBJ1-4; the D is unclear. Sequencing was performed on peripheral blood. This receptor was obtained from a man aged 50-60 years with active or convalescent COVID-19. CDR3 loop: CASSQEWAVTTNEKLFF. Written as DNA, the CDR3 is TGTGCCAGCAGCCAAGAGTGGGCAGTCACAACTAATGAAAAACTGTTTTTT.